This T cell receptor beta chain stems from a study of cytomegalovirus exposure and HLA in healthy donors. In germline, CDR1 is SGHDT, CDR2 YYEEEE. This CDR3 has 14 amino acids. Unmatched junction bases numbered 6, after V lost 2 bases and J lost 6 bases. TCRdb's copy holds only in-frame clones and misses some; the assay was immunoSEQ multiplex PCR. Of some 180,000 clones detected, around nine tenths appear once; the ten largest clones hold about 7.2%. The chain employs TRBV5-6 and TRBJ1-1; 8 nucleotides align to TRBD1. Specimen: PBMCs. The sequence came from a man younger than 40 in good health and CMV-seropositive. This CDR3 reads CASSFGTGGAEAFF. CDR3 bases: TGTGCCAGCAGCTTCGGGACAGGTGGTGCTGAAGCTTTCTTT.